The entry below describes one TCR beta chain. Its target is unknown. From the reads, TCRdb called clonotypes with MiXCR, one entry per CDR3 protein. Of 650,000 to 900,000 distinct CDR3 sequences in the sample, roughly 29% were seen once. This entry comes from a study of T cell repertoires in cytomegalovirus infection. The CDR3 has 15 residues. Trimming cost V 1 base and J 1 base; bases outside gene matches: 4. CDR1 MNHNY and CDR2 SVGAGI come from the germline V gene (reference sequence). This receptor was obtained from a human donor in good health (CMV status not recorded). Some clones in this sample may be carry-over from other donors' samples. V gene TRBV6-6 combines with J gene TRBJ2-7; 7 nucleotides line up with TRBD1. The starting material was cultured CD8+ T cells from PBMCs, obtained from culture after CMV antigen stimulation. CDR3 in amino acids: CASSYLDRVSYEQYF. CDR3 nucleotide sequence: TGTGCCAGCAGTTACTTAGACAGGGTTTCCTACGAGCAGTACTTC.